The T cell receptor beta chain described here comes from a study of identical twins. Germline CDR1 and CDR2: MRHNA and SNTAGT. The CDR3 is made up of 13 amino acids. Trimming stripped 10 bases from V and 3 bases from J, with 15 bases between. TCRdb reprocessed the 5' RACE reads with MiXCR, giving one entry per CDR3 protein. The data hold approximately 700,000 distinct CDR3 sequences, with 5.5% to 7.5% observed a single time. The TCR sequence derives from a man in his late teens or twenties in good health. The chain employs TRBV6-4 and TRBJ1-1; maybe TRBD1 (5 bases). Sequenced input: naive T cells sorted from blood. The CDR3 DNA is TGTGCCATCATGGGGCGCGATGACACTGAAGCTTTCTTT. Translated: CAIMGRDDTEAFF.